This is a list of T cell receptor beta chains from one sample in a study of sequential checkpoint blockade in melanoma. Assay: immunoSEQ multiplex PCR; the TCRdb copy retains only in-frame clones and omits some. Of just over 15,000 clones in the sample, 77% were seen once. Material: CD8+ T cells sorted from blood (inferred from file names), obtained from a patient given nivolumab and ipilimumab in sequence. Receptors were obtained from a human donor with melanoma. Each CDR3 is given with its conserved first and last residue. Fields, in order: V gene, CDR3 length, J gene, CDR3 protein.

TRBV28	15	TRBJ2-3	CASSLVGRVADTQYF
TRBV28	14	TRBJ2-5	CASSLDLGGETQYF
TRBV6-4	15	TRBJ2-1	CASSVQAGDRHEQFF
TRBV19	14	TRBJ1-5	CASSMFRGDQPQHF
TRBV7-6	14	TRBJ2-2	CASSLGARSGELFF
TRBV9	12	TRBJ2-4	CASSPGGNIQYF
TRBV29-1	14	TRBJ2-3	CSVPTAGSTDTQYF
TRBV27	15	TRBJ2-1	CASSPGQSSYNEQFF
TRBV6-5	13	TRBJ1-2	CASSYPRGRGYTF
TRBV29-1	12	TRBJ1-1	CSLEKGGPEAFF
TRBV4-2	18	TRBJ2-7	CASSQGTGDRGFGGEQYF
TRBV4-1	14	TRBJ2-2	CASSFGTDSGELFF